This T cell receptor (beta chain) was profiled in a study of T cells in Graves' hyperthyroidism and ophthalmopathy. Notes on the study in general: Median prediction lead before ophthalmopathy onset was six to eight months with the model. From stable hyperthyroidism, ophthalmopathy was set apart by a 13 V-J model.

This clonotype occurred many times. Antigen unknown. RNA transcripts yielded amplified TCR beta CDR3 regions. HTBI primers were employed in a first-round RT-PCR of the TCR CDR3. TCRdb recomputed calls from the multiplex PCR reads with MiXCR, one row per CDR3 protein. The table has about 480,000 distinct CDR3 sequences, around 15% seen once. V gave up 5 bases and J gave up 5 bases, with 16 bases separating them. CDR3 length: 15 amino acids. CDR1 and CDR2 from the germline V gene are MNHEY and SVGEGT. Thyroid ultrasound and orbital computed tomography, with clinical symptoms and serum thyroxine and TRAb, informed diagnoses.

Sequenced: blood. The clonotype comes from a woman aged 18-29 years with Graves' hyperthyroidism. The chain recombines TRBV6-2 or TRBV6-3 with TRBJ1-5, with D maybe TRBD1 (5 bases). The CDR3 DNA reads TGTGCCAGCAGTCCTCGCGGGCAGGGAGATCAGCCCCAGCATTTT. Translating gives CASSPRGQGDQPQHF.